These 2 T cell receptor beta chains came from one sample sequenced in a study of T cell responses to AZD1222 COVID-19 vaccine. Measured with immunoSEQ multiplex PCR; TCRdb has only the in-frame clones, and not every one. The data hold roughly 130,000 clones, with roughly 93% observed a single time. Sequenced material: peripheral blood, taken on day 0 of AZD1222 vaccination. All receptors derive from an adult in good health.

V is TRBV9 and J is TRBJ2-1, with 7 bases identical to TRBD2. The V segment lost 4 bases and the J segment 3 bases; nucleotides outside the gene matches: 13. Germline CDR1 reads SGDLS; CDR2 reads YYNGEE. This CDR3 contains 17 residues. The CDR3 sequence is CASSTPGSGAFYNEQFF. DNA for the CDR3: TGTGCCAGCAGCACCCCGGGGAGCGGGGCCTTCTACAATGAGCAGTTCTTC.

This chain connects TRBV6-4 to TRBJ1-2, with 9 bases lining up with TRBD1. V shed 9 bases and J 2 bases; nucleotides not matched to a gene: 7. The V gene's germline CDR1 is MRHNA and CDR2 SNTAGT. This CDR3 spans 14 amino acids. The CDR3 nucleotides are TGTGCCAGTTCCCTTGGGACAGGGAACTATGGCTACACCTTC. Translated: CASSLGTGNYGYTF.